This entry describes one T cell receptor beta chain. The same CDR3 also results from other DNA sequences found in this sample. This entry is derived from a study of blood T cell repertoires in COVID-19. Study in general: PBMCs, B-cell-depleted T cells, or T cells provided the cDNA or gDNA that made up the material.

Per the original methods: From reference gene primer amplification, estimates of nucleated cell counts were derived. The data were produced by immunoSEQ multiplex PCR, yet TCRdb's version contains in-frame clones alone and is incomplete. V and J calls and clone size are those listed in that table; D and trimming were worked out from the DNA. The sample holds around 270,000 clones, 80% to 90% seen once. With 6 bases clipped from V and 4 bases from J, the junction kept 3 bases outside the gene matches. Per the germline V gene, CDR1 is MNHEY and CDR2 is SMNVEV (reference sequence). The CDR3 sequence is 14 residues long.

This receptor was taken from a man aged 25-45 years with active or convalescent COVID-19. This chain connects TRBV27 to TRBJ2-1; 10 bases match TRBD2. The sample was peripheral blood. The CDR3 nucleotides read TGTGCCAGCAGCGCTAGCGGGGGTTACAATGAGCAGTTCTTC. It encodes CASSASGGYNEQFF.